Listed below are T cell receptor beta chains from one sample, sequenced in a study of blood T cell repertoires in COVID-19. TCRdb's table, derived via immunoSEQ multiplex PCR, lists solely in-frame clones and lacks some. The sample includes more than 200,000 clones, 80% to 90% seen only once; the top ten take more than 3.5%. The sequenced material came from PBMCs or T cells enriched from blood (not recorded which). Receptors were obtained from a woman aged 30 to 39 who had recovered from COVID-19. CDR3s include the opening cysteine and the closing phenylalanine or tryptophan. Where a row states a size, it is once, few, many or the class of an expanded clone; other rows omit it.

V,size,CDR3
TRBV6-5,.,CATKEYSGNTIYF
TRBV19,.,CASRDFEETQYF
TRBV19,.,CASSETPQGGNSPLHF
TRBV19,.,CASSTTTGNTIYF
TRBV7-9,once,CASSSGQGNEKLFF
TRBV27,.,CASSPTSGRPTKQYF
TRBV20-1,.,CSASRVEVEQYF
TRBV5-1,.,CASSVTGLSSGNTIYF
TRBV5-4,.,CASSVQGGGQPQHF
TRBV7-2,.,CASSHGQGWETQYF
TRBV7-3,.,CASSSGGRTAGEQFF
TRBV9,.,CASSVDPGFTNEKLFF
TRBV7-2,.,CASMMSSYNSPLHF
TRBV18,.,CASSPSGGNYGYTF